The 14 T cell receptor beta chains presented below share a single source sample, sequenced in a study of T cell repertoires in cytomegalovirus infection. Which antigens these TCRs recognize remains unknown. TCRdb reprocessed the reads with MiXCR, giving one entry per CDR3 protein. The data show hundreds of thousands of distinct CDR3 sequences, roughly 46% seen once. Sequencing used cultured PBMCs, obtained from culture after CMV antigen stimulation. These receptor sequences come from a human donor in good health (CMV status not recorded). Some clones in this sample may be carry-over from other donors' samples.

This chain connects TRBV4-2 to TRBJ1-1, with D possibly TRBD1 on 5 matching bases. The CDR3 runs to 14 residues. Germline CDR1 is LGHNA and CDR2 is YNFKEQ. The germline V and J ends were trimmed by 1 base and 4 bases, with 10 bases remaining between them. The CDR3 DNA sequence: TGTGCCAGCAGCCAAGGAGGGGCGGGCACTGAAGCTTTCTTT. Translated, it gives CASSQGGAGTEAFF.

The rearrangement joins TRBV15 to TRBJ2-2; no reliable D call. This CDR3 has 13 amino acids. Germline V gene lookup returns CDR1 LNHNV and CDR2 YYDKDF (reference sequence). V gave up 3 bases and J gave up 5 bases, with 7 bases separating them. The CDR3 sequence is CATSSGATGELFF. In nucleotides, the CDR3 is TGTGCCACCAGCAGCGGAGCAACCGGGGAGCTGTTTTTT.

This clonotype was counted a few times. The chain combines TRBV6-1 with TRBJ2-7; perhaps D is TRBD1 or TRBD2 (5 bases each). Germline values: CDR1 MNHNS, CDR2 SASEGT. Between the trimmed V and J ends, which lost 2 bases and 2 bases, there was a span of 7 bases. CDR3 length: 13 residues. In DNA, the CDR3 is TGTGCCAGCAGTGAACGGGACGCCTACGAGCAGTACTTC. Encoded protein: CASSERDAYEQYF.

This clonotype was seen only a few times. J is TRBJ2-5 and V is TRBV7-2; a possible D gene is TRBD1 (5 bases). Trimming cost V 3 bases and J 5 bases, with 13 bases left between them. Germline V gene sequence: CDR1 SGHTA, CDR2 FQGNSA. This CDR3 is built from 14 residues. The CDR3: CASSFQVGQETQYF. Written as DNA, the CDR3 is TGTGCCAGCAGCTTCCAGGTGGGGCAGGAGACCCAGTACTTC.

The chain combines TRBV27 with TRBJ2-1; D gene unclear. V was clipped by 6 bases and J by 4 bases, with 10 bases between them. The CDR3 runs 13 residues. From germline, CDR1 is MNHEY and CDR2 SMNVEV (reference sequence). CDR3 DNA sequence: TGTGCCAGCAGGCCCCCACGTTACAATGAGCAGTTCTTC. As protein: CASRPPRYNEQFF.

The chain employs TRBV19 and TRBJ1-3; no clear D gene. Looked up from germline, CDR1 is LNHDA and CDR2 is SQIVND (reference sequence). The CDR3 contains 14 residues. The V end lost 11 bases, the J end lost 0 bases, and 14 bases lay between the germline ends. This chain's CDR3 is CAGKEDHSGNTIYF. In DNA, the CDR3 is TGTGCCGGGAAGGAGGACCACTCTGGAAACACCATATATTTT.

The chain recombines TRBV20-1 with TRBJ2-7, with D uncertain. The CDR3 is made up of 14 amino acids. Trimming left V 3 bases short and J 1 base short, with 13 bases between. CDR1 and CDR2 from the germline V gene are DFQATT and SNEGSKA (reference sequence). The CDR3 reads CSASRPGASYEQYF. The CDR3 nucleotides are TGCAGTGCTAGCAGGCCAGGAGCATCCTACGAGCAGTACTTC.

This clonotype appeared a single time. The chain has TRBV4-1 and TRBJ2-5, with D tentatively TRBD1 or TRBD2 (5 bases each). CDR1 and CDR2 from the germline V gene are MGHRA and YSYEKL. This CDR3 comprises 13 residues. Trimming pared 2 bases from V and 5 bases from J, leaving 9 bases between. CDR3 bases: TGCGCCAGCAGCCAAAGGGGAGTGGAGACCCAGTACTTC. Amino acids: CASSQRGVETQYF.

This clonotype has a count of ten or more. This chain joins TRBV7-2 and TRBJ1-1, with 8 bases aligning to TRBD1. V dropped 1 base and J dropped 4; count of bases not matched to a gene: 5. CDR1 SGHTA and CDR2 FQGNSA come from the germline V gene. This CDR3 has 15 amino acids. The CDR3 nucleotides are TGTGCCAGCAGCTTAGTTCAGGGGGCCTTCACTGAAGCTTTCTTT. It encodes CASSLVQGAFTEAFF. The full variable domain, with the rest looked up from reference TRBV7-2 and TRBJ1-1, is GAGVSQSPSNKVTEKGKDVELRCDPISGHTALYWYRQSLGQGLEFLIYFQGNSAPDKSGLPSDRFSAERTGGSVSTLTIQRTQQEDSAVYLCASSLVQGAFTEAFFGQGTRLTVV.

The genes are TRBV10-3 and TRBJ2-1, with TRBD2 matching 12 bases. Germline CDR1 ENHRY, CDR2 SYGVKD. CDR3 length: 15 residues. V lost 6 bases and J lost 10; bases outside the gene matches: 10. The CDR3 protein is CAIRTSGGSVREQFF. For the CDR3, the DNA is TGTGCCATCAGGACTAGCGGGGGATCCGTTCGAGAGCAGTTCTTC.

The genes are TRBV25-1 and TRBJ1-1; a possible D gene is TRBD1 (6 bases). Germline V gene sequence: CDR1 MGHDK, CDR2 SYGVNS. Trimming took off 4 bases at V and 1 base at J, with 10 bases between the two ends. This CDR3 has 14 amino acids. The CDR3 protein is CASSGSTGNTEAFF. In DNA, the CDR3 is TGTGCCAGCAGTGGCTCGACAGGGAACACTGAAGCTTTCTTT. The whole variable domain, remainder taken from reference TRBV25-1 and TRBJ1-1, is EADIYQTPRYLVIGTGKKITLECSQTMGHDKMYWYQQDPGMELHLIHYSYGVNSTEKGDLSSESTVSRIRTEHFPLTLESARPSHTSQYLCASSGSTGNTEAFFGQGTRLTVV.

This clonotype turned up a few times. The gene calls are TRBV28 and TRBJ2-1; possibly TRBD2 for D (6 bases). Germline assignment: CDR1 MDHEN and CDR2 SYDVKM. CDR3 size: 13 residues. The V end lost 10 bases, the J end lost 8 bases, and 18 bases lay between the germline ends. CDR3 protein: CATSLRGLDEQFF. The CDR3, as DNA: TGTGCCACCTCCCTACGGGGACTTGATGAGCAGTTCTTC.

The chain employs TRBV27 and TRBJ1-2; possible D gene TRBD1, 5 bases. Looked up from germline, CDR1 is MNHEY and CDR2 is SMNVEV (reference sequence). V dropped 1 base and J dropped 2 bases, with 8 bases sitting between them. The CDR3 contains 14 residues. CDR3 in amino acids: CASSLWGGNYGYTF. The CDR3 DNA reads TGTGCCAGCAGTTTATGGGGCGGGAACTATGGCTACACCTTC.

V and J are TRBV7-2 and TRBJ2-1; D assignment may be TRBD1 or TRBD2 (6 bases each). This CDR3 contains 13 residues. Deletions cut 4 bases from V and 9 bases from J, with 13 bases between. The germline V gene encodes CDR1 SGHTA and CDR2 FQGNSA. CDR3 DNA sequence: TGTGCCAGCAGCTACACCGGGGGCAGTGAGCAGTTCTTC. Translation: CASSYTGGSEQFF. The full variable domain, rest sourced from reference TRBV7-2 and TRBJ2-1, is GAGVSQSPSNKVTEKGKDVELRCDPISGHTALYWYRQSLGQGLEFLIYFQGNSAPDKSGLPSDRFSAERTGGSVSTLTIQRTQQEDSAVYLCASSYTGGSEQFFGPGTRLTVL.